This T cell receptor (beta chain) was observed in a study of blood T cell repertoires in COVID-19. Followed over time, Seattle patients had been enrolled while infection was active. Per the original data handling: The authors estimated nucleated cell counts from reference gene primer amplification. Here immunoSEQ multiplex PCR was the method, and the copy in TCRdb shows in-frame clones only, minus some. Clone size and V and J calls were adopted from that table, with D and trimming inferred from the DNA. The table has fewer than 350,000 clones, about 91% seen once. Germline loops: CDR1 SGHDT, CDR2 YYEEEE. The CDR3 length is 13 residues. V gave up 4 bases and J gave up 6 bases; unmatched junction bases: 6.

The TCR comes from a man under 40 with COVID-19, enrolled during active disease. This chain links TRBV5-6 with TRBJ1-1; 7 nucleotides align to TRBD1. The sequenced sample was peripheral blood. The CDR3 spells CASSGGTASEAFF. The CDR3 DNA reads TGTGCCAGCAGCGGCGGGACAGCTTCTGAAGCTTTCTTT.